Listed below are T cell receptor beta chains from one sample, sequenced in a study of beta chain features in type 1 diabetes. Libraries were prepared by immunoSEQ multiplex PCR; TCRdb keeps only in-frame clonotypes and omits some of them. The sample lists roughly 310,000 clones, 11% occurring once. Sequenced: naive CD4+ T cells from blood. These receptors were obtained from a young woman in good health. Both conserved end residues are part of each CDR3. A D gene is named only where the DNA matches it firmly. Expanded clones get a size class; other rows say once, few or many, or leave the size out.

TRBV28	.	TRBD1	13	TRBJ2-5	CASGDRAQETQYF	TGTGCCAGCGGTGACAGGGCTCAAGAGACCCAGTACTTC
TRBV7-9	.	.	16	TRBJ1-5	CASSQGHLDSNQPQHF	TGTGCCAGCAGCCAAGGACATTTGGACAGCAATCAGCCCCAGCATTTT
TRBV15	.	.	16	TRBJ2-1	CATSRDPTGVRDEQFF	TGTGCCACCAGCAGAGATCCCACGGGGGTAAGGGATGAGCAGTTCTTC
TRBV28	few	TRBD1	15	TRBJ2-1	CASSNAGTGGVEQFF	TGTGCCAGCAGTAATGCCGGGACAGGGGGCGTTGAGCAGTTCTTC
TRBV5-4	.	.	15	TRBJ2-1	CASSERAGSYNEQFF	TGTGCCAGCAGCGAACGAGCGGGTTCCTACAATGAGCAGTTCTTC
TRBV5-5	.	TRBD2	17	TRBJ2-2	CASSLRGTREGTGELFF	TGTGCCAGCAGCCTCCGTGGGACTAGGGAGGGCACCGGGGAGCTGTTTTTT
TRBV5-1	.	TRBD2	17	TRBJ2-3	CASSLETSGRAGDTQYF	TGCGCCAGCAGCTTGGAGACTAGCGGGAGGGCAGGCGATACGCAGTATTTT
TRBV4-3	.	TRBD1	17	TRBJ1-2	CASSQDLGQGVNYGYTF	TGCGCCAGCAGCCAAGATCTAGGGCAGGGGGTTAACTATGGCTACACCTTC
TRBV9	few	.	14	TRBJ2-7	CASSDRDKPYEQYF	TGTGCCAGCAGCGACCGGGACAAACCCTACGAGCAGTACTTC
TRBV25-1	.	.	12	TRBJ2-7	CASSEQGYEQYF	TGTGCCAGCAGTGAACAGGGGTACGAGCAGTACTTC
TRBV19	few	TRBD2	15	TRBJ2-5	CASSILAGRVETQYF	TGTGCCAGTAGTATACTAGCGGGAAGGGTTGAGACCCAGTACTTC
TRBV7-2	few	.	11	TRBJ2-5	CASSLLETQYF	TGTGCCAGCAGCTTACTGGAGACCCAGTACTTC
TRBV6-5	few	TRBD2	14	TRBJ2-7	CASSYGPGGGEQYF	TGTGCCAGCAGTTACGGGCCCGGCGGGGGCGAGCAGTACTTC
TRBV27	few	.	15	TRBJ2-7	CASSLSREPFDEQYF	TGTGCCAGCAGTTTATCCCGGGAGCCCTTTGACGAGCAGTACTTC
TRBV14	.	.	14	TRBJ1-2	CASSQGRRNYGYTF	TGTGCCAGCAGCCAAGGGCGGCGTAACTATGGCTACACCTTC
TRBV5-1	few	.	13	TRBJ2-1	CASSPARGREQFF	TGCGCCAGCAGCCCGGCGAGGGGGAGAGAGCAGTTCTTC
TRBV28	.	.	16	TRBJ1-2	CASSFDSARKDYGYTF	TGTGCCAGCAGTTTTGATTCCGCCAGGAAGGACTATGGCTACACCTTC
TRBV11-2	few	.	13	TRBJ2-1	CASTIPGANEQFF	TGTGCCAGCACAATTCCAGGGGCCAATGAGCAGTTCTTC
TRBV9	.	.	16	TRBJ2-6	CASSVGQGPGANVLTF	TGTGCCAGCAGCGTAGGGCAGGGCCCTGGGGCCAACGTCCTGACTTTC
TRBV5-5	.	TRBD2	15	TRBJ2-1	CASSLGLAGSREQFF	TGTGCCAGCAGCTTGGGGCTAGCGGGAAGCAGGGAGCAGTTCTTC
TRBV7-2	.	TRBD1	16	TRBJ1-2	CASSSNTGQGAEGYTF	TGTGCCAGCAGCTCCAATACGGGACAGGGGGCGGAAGGCTACACCTTC
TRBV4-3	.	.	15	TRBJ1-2	CASSQGLGVNYGYTF	TGCGCCAGCAGCCAAGGACTCGGGGTTAACTATGGCTACACCTTC
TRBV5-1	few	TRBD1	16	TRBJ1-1	CASSKPGQGGNTEAFF	TGCGCCAGCAGCAAGCCGGGACAGGGAGGGAACACTGAAGCTTTCTTT
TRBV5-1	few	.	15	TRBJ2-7	CASSLVSGWGDEQYF	TGCGCCAGCAGCTTGGTCTCCGGGTGGGGCGACGAGCAGTACTTC
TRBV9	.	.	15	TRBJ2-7	CASSVASGPIYEQYF	TGTGCCAGCAGCGTAGCCTCAGGTCCGATCTACGAGCAGTACTTC
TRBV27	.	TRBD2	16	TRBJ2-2	CASSFSLAGVTGELFF	TGTGCCAGCAGTTTTTCACTAGCGGGTGTGACCGGGGAGCTGTTTTTT
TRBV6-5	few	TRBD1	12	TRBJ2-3	CASSPGTGRRYF	TGTGCCAGCAGCCCGGGGACAGGGAGGCGTTATTTT